This T cell receptor (beta chain) stems from a study of cytomegalovirus exposure and HLA in healthy donors. Study findings and constraints: TCR beta V segments were, for the most part, productive about 87% or about 30% of the time in an earlier analysis.

Of note for this clone: Its antigen remains unidentified.

This PCR relied on a set of 60 Vbeta primers and 13 Jbeta primers. Generated by immunoSEQ multiplex PCR, the TCRdb table keeps only in-frame clones and is missing some. The table lists some 160,000 clones, more than 75% of them singletons, with more than 1.4% in the top ten. The clonotype comes from a male donor in good health and CMV-seronegative. Sequenced sample: PBMCs.

The DNA of the CDR3 is TGTGCCAGCAGCCTCAGACATGGATCACCCCTCCACTTT. Amino acids: CASSLRHGSPLHF. The chain combines TRBV7-8 with TRBJ1-6; no clear D gene. Germline-derived CDR1 and CDR2 are SGHVS and FQNEAQ. This CDR3 has 13 residues. The V and J ends lost 5 bases and 10 bases respectively, with 12 bases between them.